This section outlines one T cell receptor (beta chain) sequence together with its context. The germline V gene has CDR1 MNHEY and CDR2 SVGAGI. The V segment lost 3 bases and the J segment 5 bases; nucleotides outside the gene matches: 10. The CDR3 runs 15 residues. Indicated time point: newly diagnosed GD, antithyroid drugs for less than 3 months. PBMC RNA served as the TCR library source. In each case, Graves' disease was diagnosed per American Thyroid Association guidelines. This specimen belongs to a study of regulatory T cells in long-lasting Graves disease. Library construction for TCR beta used iRepertoire HTBI primers and Arm-PCR of CDR3 regions. TCRdb analysed the multiplex PCR reads with MiXCR anew, one entry per CDR3 protein. In the table there are roughly 410,000 distinct CDR3 sequences, around 16% of which are singletons. This sample was shared with a second study, whose subject was T cells in Graves' hyperthyroidism and ophthalmopathy. From that paper: Newly diagnosed hyperthyroidism, duration under 2 months, in patients aged 18 to 65. Model predictions of ophthalmopathy came a median roughly 6.7 months before onset.

This clonotype was sampled from a middle-aged woman with Graves disease. The J gene is TRBJ2-7, the V gene TRBV6-5; 7 bases line up with TRBD2. This specimen was peripheral blood mononuclear cells (PBMCs), taken at new diagnosis, from a patient treated with antithyroid drugs. The CDR3 bases are TGTGCCAGCAGTTATTCGGCGGGAGATCTCGACGAGCAGTACTTC. Translated: CASSYSAGDLDEQYF.